This T cell receptor beta chain derives from a study of a mutant IDH1 vaccine in newly diagnosed glioma. Overall study: Vaccination started 4-6 weeks after radiotherapy alone, or with temozolomide cycles. Study-level results: Approximately 93% of patients showed vaccine-induced immune responses across multiple MHC alleles.

Generated by immunoSEQ multiplex PCR, the TCRdb table keeps only in-frame clones and is missing some. Of roughly 38,000 clones listed, roughly 80% are singletons. This clone has more than one count but fewer than ten. Its antigen is unidentified. Time point of the sample: week 23, last vaccination. What each vaccine dose contained was 300 ug of mutant IDH1 20-mer peptide, accompanied by topical imiquimod. Specimen: PBMCs, collected from a glioma patient whose treatment included an IDH1 peptide vaccine. The TCR sequence derives from a man aged 45-65 years with glioma.

CDR3 sequence (DNA): TGTGCCAGCAGTTTGGGGGGGCCCTACAATGAGCAGTTCTTC. This codes for CASSLGGPYNEQFF. The chain links TRBV27 to TRBJ2-1; D may be TRBD2 (7 bases). The germline V gene has CDR1 MNHEY and CDR2 SMNVEV (reference sequence). V was cut by 3 bases and J by 2 bases, with 8 bases left in between. The CDR3 sequence is 14 residues long.